The next 18 T cell receptor beta chains were all read from a single sample in a study of blood T cells in healthy people across ages. Through a sample-barcoded 5' primer and a J-beta primer mix, a second PCR was run for about 7 to 12 cycles. From the 5' RACE reads, TCRdb called clonotypes with MiXCR, one entry per CDR3 protein. Here the sample spans about 720,000 distinct CDR3 sequences, more than 20% being singletons. The same sample was also studied in work on T cells of mothers and their children.

Sequenced material: blood. These TCRs come from a boy aged 5-17 years in good health.

There are many counts of this clonotype. The chain has TRBV5-1 and TRBJ2-2, with 8 positions matching TRBD2. The CDR3 has 18 amino acids. With 0 bases clipped from V and 2 bases from J, the junction kept 9 bases outside the gene matches. The V gene's germline CDR1 is SGHRS and CDR2 YFSETQ. CDR3 in DNA: TGCGCCAGCAGCTTGGCCCGGAGCGGGAGTATAAACACCGGGGAGCTGTTTTTT. It codes for CASSLARSGSINTGELFF.

The chain recombines TRBV5-1 with TRBJ2-5; 8 bases are shared with TRBD2. This CDR3 is 17 amino acids long. Germline V lookup: CDR1 SGHRS, CDR2 YFSETQ. After removal of 1 base from V and 2 bases from J, the junction contained 10 bases not matched to a gene. CDR3 region: CASSLSWKRGYQETQYF. In DNA form, the CDR3 reads TGCGCCAGCAGCTTGAGTTGGAAGCGGGGGTATCAAGAGACCCAGTACTTC.

In this sample, this clonotype turned up a few times. The chain uses TRBV7-2 and TRBJ2-2; 11 positions agree with TRBD2. J was trimmed by 7 bases and V by 5 bases; bases with no gene match: 9. Germline V gene data show CDR1 as SGHTA and CDR2 as FQGNSA. This CDR3 has 16 residues. CDR3 residues: CASSILAGAGFGELFF. Written as DNA, the CDR3 is TGTGCCAGCAGCATACTAGCGGGAGCGGGGTTCGGGGAGCTGTTTTTT.

The sample holds a few counts of this clonotype. V and J are TRBV9 and TRBJ2-3; D gene uncertain. The V gene's germline CDR1 is SGDLS and CDR2 YYNGEE. The CDR3 spans 14 residues. V gave up 3 bases and J gave up 1 base, with 9 bases separating them. Here the CDR3 reads CASSALRGTDTQYF. In DNA, the CDR3 is TGTGCCAGCAGCGCATTACGGGGCACAGATACGCAGTATTTT.

This clonotype has a count of ten or more. The chain uses TRBV20-1 and TRBJ2-4; 7 bases match TRBD1. V trimming: 0 bases; J trimming: 4 bases; junction bases outside the gene matches: 3. The CDR3 runs to 14 residues. The germline CDR1 and CDR2 sequences are DFQATT and SNEGSKA (reference sequence). CDR3 in amino acids: CSARDGTAKNIQYF. CDR3 bases: TGCAGTGCTAGAGATGGGACAGCGAAAAACATTCAGTACTTC.

This chain uses TRBV12-3 or TRBV12-4 with TRBJ2-1; TRBD2 matches at 12 bases. The CDR3 covers 14 residues. J was trimmed by 13 bases and V by 6 bases; bases with no gene match: 10. The chain's CDR3 is CASRGTSGLLRQFF. In DNA, the CDR3 is TGTGCCAGCAGAGGGACTAGCGGGCTCCTTCGTCAGTTCTTC.

The chain uses TRBV6-2 or TRBV6-3 and TRBJ2-2; D gene uncertain. V dropped 2 bases and J dropped 3 bases, with 10 bases sitting between them. Germline assignment: CDR1 MNHEY and CDR2 SVGEGT. The CDR3 extends over 15 amino acids. The CDR3 nucleotides are TGTGCCAGCAGTTACCTTATCAAGGACACCGGGGAGCTGTTTTTT. Residues: CASSYLIKDTGELFF.

The J gene is TRBJ2-1, the V gene TRBV4-1, with unresolved D. Germline V gives CDR1 MGHRA, CDR2 YSYEKL. This CDR3 contains 16 residues. V was cut by 6 bases and J by 0 bases, with 15 bases left in between. Written as DNA, the CDR3 is TGCGCCAGCAGATCAGGAAAGCAGAGCTCCTACAATGAGCAGTTCTTC. Protein sequence: CASRSGKQSSYNEQFF.

This chain joins TRBV5-1 and TRBJ2-2, with D possibly matching TRBD2 (5 bases). Germline V gene lookup returns CDR1 SGHRS and CDR2 YFSETQ. V was cut by 7 bases and J by 3 bases, with 10 bases left in between. The CDR3 is 13 residues long. The CDR3 here is CASFPGDTGELFF. The DNA of the CDR3 is TGCGCCAGCTTTCCCGGGGACACCGGGGAGCTGTTTTTT.

This sequence joins TRBV6-1 and TRBJ2-5; TRBD1 matches 12 bases. The J segment lost 4 bases and the V segment lost 2 bases, leaving 5 bases of the junction unmatched. The CDR3 has 16 residues. Germline V gene data show CDR1 as MNHNS and CDR2 as SASEGT. CDR3 amino acids: CASSELRDRGLETQYF. The CDR3 DNA sequence: TGTGCCAGCAGTGAACTCCGGGACAGGGGGCTAGAGACCCAGTACTTC.

The rearrangement joins TRBV5-1 to TRBJ2-5, with 8 bases matching TRBD1. This CDR3 is 15 amino acids long. Germline values: CDR1 SGHRS, CDR2 YFSETQ. The V and J ends lost 3 bases and 3 bases, in that order; junction bases with no gene match: 7. CDR3 region: CASSSDRVYKETQYF. CDR3 DNA sequence: TGCGCCAGCAGCTCGGACAGGGTCTATAAAGAGACCCAGTACTTC.

The chain links TRBV6-6 to TRBJ1-5; D is possibly TRBD1 (5 bases). With 1 base removed from V and 7 bases from J, the gap between germline ends came to 8 bases. In germline, CDR1 is MNHNY, CDR2 SVGAGI (reference sequence). The CDR3 loop spans 13 amino acids. The DNA of the CDR3 is TGTGCCAGCAGTTACTGGGGGTACCAGCCCCAGCATTTT. It codes for CASSYWGYQPQHF.

This clonotype was seen more than once but under ten times. The chain has TRBV2 and TRBJ2-5, with D unclear. This CDR3 region has 14 residues. Trimming cost V 6 bases and J 5 bases, with 16 bases left between them. Germline V gene data show CDR1 as SNHLY and CDR2 as FYNNEI. The CDR3 nucleotides read TGTGCCAGCAGAAAGGGCCATCCTGGGGAGACCCAGTACTTC. Translation gives CASRKGHPGETQYF. Full variable domain (missing parts from reference TRBV2 and TRBJ2-5): EPEVTQTPSHQVTQMGQEVILRCVPISNHLYFYWYRQILGQKVEFLVSFYNNEISEKSEIFDDQFSVERPDGSNFTLKIRSTKLEDSAMYFCASRKGHPGETQYFGPGTRLLVL.

The table lists this clonotype with a few counts. The chain carries TRBV28 and TRBJ2-1; D call uncertain. Germline loops: CDR1 MDHEN, CDR2 SYDVKM. This CDR3 region has 13 residues. V gave up 3 bases and J gave up 8 bases, with 11 bases separating them. DNA for the CDR3: TGTGCCAGCAGTTTGGCGGCGAGCGATGAGCAGTTCTTC. Translating it yields CASSLAASDEQFF.

The chain uses TRBV4-1 and TRBJ2-5; 12 bases are a match to TRBD2. The CDR3 spans 18 residues. Germline loops: CDR1 MGHRA, CDR2 YSYEKL. V gave up 2 bases and J gave up 5 bases; unmatched junction bases: 12. Written as DNA, the CDR3 is TGCGCCAGCAGCCAAAGACTAGCGGGAGAACCAGTGGGCGAGACCCAGTACTTC. Its translation is CASSQRLAGEPVGETQYF.

This clonotype was detected a few times. This chain joins TRBV12-3 or TRBV12-4 and TRBJ2-7; D is perhaps TRBD1 or TRBD2 (6 bases each). V gave up 10 bases and J gave up 7 bases, with 20 bases separating them. The CDR3 contains 13 residues. For the CDR3, the DNA is TGTGCCACCAGCCCCGAAGGGGGGCGGGAGCAGTACTTC. Its protein is CATSPEGGREQYF.

V and J are TRBV7-9 and TRBJ2-1; 10 bases are a match to TRBD2. V was clipped by 5 bases and J by 7 bases; unmatched bases: 5. Germline CDR1 and CDR2: SEHNR and FQNEAQ (reference sequence). The length of the CDR3 is 14 residues. CDR3 loop: CASSPRLAGNEQFF. For the CDR3, the DNA is TGTGCCAGCAGCCCCAGACTAGCGGGTAATGAGCAGTTCTTC.

V gene TRBV7-9 combines with J gene TRBJ2-3; D unresolved. The CDR3 covers 15 residues. Germline V gene sequence: CDR1 SEHNR, CDR2 FQNEAQ (reference sequence). Trimming shortened V by 5 bases and J by 6 bases, and 18 bases separated the two germline ends. CDR3 residues: CASSRNMPDGDTQYF. The CDR3 DNA reads as TGTGCCAGCAGCCGCAATATGCCGGATGGGGATACGCAGTATTTT.